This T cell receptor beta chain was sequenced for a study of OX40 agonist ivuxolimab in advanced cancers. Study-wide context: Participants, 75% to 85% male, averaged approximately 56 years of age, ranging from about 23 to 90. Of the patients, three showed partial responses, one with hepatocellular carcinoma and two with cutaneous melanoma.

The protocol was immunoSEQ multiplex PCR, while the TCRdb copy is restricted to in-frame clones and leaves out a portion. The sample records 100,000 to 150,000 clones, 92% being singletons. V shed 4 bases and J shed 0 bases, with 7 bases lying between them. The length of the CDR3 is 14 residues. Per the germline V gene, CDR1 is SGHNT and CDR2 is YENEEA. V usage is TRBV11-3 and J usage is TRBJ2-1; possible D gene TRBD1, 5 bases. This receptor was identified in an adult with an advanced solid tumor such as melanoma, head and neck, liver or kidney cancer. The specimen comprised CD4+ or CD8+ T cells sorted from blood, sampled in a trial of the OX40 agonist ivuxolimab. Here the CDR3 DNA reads TGTGCCAGCAGCTCCAGGGACTCCTACAATGAGCAGTTCTTC. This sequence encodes CASSSRDSYNEQFF.